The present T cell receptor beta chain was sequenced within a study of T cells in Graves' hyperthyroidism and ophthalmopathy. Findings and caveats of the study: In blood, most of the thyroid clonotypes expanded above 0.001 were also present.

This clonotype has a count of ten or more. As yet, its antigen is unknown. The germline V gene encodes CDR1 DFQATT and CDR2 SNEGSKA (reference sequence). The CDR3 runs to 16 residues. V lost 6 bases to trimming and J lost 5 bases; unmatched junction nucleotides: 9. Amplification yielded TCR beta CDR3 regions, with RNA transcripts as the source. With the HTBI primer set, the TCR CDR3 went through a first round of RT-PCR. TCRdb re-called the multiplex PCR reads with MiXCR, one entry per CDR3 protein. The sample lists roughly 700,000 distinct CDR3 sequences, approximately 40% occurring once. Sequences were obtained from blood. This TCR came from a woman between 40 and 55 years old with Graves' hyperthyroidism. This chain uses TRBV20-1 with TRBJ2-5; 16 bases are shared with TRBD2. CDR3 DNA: TGCAGTGCCTTCTCGGGACTAGCGGGAGGGGGGGAGACCCAGTACTTC. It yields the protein CSAFSGLAGGGETQYF.